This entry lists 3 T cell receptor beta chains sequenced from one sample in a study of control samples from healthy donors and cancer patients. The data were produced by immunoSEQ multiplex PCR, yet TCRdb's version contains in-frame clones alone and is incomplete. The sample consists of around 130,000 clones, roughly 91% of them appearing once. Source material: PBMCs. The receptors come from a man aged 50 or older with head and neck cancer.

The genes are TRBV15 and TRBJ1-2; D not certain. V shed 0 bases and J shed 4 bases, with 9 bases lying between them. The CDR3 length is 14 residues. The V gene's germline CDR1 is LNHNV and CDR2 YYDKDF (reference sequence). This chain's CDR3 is CATSRDTKGYGYTF. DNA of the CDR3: TGTGCCACCAGCAGAGATACTAAGGGCTATGGCTACACCTTC.

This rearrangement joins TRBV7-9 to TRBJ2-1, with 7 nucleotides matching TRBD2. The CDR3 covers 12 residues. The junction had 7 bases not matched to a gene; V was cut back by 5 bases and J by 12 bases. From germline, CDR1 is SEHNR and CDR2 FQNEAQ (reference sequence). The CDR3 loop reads CASSPTSSGQFF. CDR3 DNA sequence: TGTGCCAGCAGCCCTACTTCTAGCGGGCAGTTCTTC.

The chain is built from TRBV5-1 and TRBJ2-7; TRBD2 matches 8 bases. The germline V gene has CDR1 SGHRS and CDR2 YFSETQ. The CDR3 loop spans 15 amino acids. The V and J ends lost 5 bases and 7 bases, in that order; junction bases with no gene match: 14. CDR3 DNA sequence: TGCGCCAGCAGTCCCGGAGCGGGAGTATTGGGGGAGCAGTACTTC. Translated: CASSPGAGVLGEQYF.